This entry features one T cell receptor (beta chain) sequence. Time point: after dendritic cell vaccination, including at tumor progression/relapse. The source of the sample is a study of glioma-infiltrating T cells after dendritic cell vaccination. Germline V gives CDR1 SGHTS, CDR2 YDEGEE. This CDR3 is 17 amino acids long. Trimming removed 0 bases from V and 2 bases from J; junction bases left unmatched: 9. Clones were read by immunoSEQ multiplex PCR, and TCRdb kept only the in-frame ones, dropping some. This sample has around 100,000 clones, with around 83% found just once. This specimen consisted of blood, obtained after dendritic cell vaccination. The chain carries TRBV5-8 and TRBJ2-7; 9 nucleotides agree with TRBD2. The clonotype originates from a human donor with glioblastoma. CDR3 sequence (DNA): TGTGCCAGCAGCTTGGGATTTGGGACTAGCAGTACCTACGAGCAGTACTTC. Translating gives CASSLGFGTSSTYEQYF.